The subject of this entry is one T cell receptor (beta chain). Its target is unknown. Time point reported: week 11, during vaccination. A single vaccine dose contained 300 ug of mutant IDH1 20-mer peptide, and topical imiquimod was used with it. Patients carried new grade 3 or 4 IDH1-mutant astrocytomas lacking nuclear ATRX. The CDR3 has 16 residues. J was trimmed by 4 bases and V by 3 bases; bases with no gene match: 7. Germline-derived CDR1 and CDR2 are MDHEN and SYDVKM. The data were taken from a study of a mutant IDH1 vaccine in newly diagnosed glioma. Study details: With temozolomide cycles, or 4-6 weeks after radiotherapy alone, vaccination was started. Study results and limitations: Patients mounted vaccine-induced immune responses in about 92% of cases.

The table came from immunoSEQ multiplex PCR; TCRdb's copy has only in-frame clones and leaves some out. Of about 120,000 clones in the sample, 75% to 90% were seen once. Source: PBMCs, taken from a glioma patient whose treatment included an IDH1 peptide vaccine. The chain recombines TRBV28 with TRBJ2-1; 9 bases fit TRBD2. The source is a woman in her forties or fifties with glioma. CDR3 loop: CASSFGGGRVYNEQFF. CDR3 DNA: TGTGCCAGCAGTTTCGGCGGCGGGAGGGTATACAATGAGCAGTTCTTC.